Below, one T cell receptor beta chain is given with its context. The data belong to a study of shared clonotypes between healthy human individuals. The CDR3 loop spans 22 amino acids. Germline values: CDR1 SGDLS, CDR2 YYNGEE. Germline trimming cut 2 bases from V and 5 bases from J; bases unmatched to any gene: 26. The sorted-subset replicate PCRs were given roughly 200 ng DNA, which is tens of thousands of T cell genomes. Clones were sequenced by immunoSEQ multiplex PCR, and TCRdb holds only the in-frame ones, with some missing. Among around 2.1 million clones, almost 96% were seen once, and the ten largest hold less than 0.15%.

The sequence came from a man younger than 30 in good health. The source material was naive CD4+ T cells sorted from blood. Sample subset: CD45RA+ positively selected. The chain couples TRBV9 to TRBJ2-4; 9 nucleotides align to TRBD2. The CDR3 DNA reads TGTGCCAGCAGCGTCGGGACTAGCCGCCTTGAGCCTACGGCGTCCATCGAAAACATTCAGTACTTC. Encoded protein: CASSVGTSRLEPTASIENIQYF.